The T cell receptor beta chain under discussion was sequenced for a study of beta chain features in type 1 diabetes. Expressed TCRB transcripts were sequenced after all isolated RNA was converted to cDNA. Only in-frame clones appear in the TCRdb table, and some are missing; sequencing was by immunoSEQ multiplex PCR. This sample carries 600,000 or so clones, around 11% of them seen once, and the ten largest clones take more than 0.1%. V lost 5 bases and J lost 0, with 13 bases in between. CDR3 size: 15 residues. Germline V lookup: CDR1 SGHTA, CDR2 FQGNSA. The study, taken as a whole, reports: A moderate, significant TCRB CDR3 shortening appeared in type 1 diabetes across four CD4+ subsets.

Concerning this clone itself: The antigen is unknown.

The source is a young man with type 1 diabetes. The V and J genes are TRBV7-2 and TRBJ2-5; a weak D match, TRBD2 (5 bases). The specimen sequenced was naive CD4+ T cells from blood. The CDR3 bases are TGTGCCAGCAGCCGCCCGGGAACTAACCAAGAGACCCAGTACTTC. Amino acid sequence: CASSRPGTNQETQYF.